Listed below are T cell receptor beta chains from one sample, sequenced in a study of monozygotic twins with inflammatory bowel disease. No DNA is given; TCRdb re-called the 5' RACE reads and lists each CDR3 protein once. The listing contains about 300,000 distinct CDR3 sequences. Sequencing used blood. The origin of the receptors is a human donor with ulcerative colitis or Crohn's disease, or a healthy co-twin of an affected twin (not recorded which). CDR3s include the opening cysteine and the closing phenylalanine or tryptophan.

j_call v_call cdr3_aa
TRBJ2-1 TRBV11-2 CASSRRSQSSGDHNEQFF
TRBJ2-7 TRBV7-2 CASSLEYRADEQYF
TRBJ1-5 TRBV7-8 CASSLAARAGQPQHF
TRBJ2-7 TRBV5-6 CASNRQGAQRMSYEQYF
TRBJ1-5 TRBV7-2 CASSLGGKGSQPQHF
TRBJ2-5 TRBV28 CASTELGLAGDLQETQYF
TRBJ2-1 TRBV2 CASHNRLPLGYNEQFF
TRBJ2-3 TRBV24-1 CATSWARQGSSTDTQYF
TRBJ2-6 TRBV28 CASRQSSGANVLTF
TRBJ2-1 TRBV12-3/TRBV12-4 CASSRGGPRDEQFF
TRBJ1-4 TRBV5-1 CTSSLDLDSVQKLFF
TRBJ1-4 TRBV13 CASTSFSGGKLFF
TRBJ1-1 TRBV18 CASSPPGTRNTEAFF
TRBJ1-4 TRBV6-6 CASRSQDREKLFF
TRBJ1-2 TRBV7-2 CASSLNWDGYTF
TRBJ1-2 TRBV20-1 CSARRRNYGYTF
TRBJ2-4 TRBV29-1 CSVMAGTRLAKNMQYF
TRBJ2-7 TRBV7-8 CASSLAGIYLEQYF
TRBJ1-3 TRBV29-1 CSGVQGNTIYF
TRBJ1-3 TRBV7-9 CASTKDHSGNTIYF
TRBJ1-2 TRBV29-1 CSAGTGNGYTF
TRBJ2-2 TRBV10-3 CAISTWTGADTGELFF
TRBJ2-7 TRBV28 CASSLRYEQYF
TRBJ1-2 TRBV30 CAWSWGNYGYTF
TRBJ2-3 TRBV7-2 CASSSTRGTDTQYF
TRBJ2-3 TRBV7-9 CASSRQLAGGTDTQYF
TRBJ2-1 TRBV5-1 CASSLLPGQGGYDEQFF
TRBJ2-3 TRBV7-9 CASSERASNTDTQYF
TRBJ2-2 TRBV6-2/TRBV6-3 CASRGGRTNTGELFF
TRBJ2-2 TRBV7-2 CASSFAGTGELFF
TRBJ2-7 TRBV15 CATSRAQGAYEQYF
TRBJ2-7 TRBV20-1 CSAPLAGSPYEQYF
TRBJ1-5 TRBV6-5 CASSYSRTRLQPQHF
TRBJ1-2 TRBV25-1 CASSDFQGHNYGYTF
TRBJ1-6 TRBV12-3/TRBV12-4 CASSFFPAPLHF